Presented here are 27 T cell receptor beta chains from one specimen sequenced in a study of shared clonotypes between healthy human individuals. Clones were sequenced by immunoSEQ multiplex PCR, and TCRdb holds only the in-frame ones, with some missing. Of about 2.3 million clones in the sample, more than 80% were seen once. The sequenced sample was naive CD4+ T cells from PBMCs. Regarding subset: CD45RA+ positively selected. These receptors all come from a man between 18 and 35 years old in good health. Some clones in this sample may be carry-over from other donors' samples.

The CDR3 DNA reads as TGCGCCAGCAGTCTATCCGGGACATACGAGCAGTACTTC. Encoded protein: CASSLSGTYEQYF. V and J are TRBV5-1 and TRBJ2-5, with a possible D match to TRBD1 (6 bases). The DNA end is more similar to TRBJ2-7, so the J call may be wrong. This CDR3 region has 13 residues. Per germline, CDR1 SGHRS and CDR2 YFSETQ.

The chain carries TRBV5-1 and TRBJ2-7; D possibly corresponds to TRBD2 (6 bases). This CDR3 contains 13 residues. CDR1 SGHRS and CDR2 YFSETQ come from the germline V gene. Deletions cut 5 bases from V and 3 bases from J, with 12 bases between. The CDR3 bases are TGCGCCAGCAGTCGGGACTCCGACTACGAGCAGTACTTC. This encodes CASSRDSDYEQYF.

The rearrangement joins TRBV14 to TRBJ1-2; maybe TRBD1 (5 bases). Trimming cost V 1 base and J 3 bases, with 12 bases left between them. The CDR3 length is 15 residues. Per germline, CDR1 SGHDN and CDR2 FVKESK. Here the CDR3 DNA reads TGTGCCAGCAGCCAAGTTCCGGGACCGTACTATGGCTACACCTTC. This encodes CASSQVPGPYYGYTF. The full variable domain, rest sourced from reference TRBV14 and TRBJ1-2, is EAGVTQFPSHSVIEKGQTVTLRCDPISGHDNLYWYRRVMGKEIKFLLHFVKESKQDESGMPNNRFLAERTGGTYSTLKVQPAELEDSGVYFCASSQVPGPYYGYTFGSGTRLTVV.

This clone has only a few counts. The same CDR3 arises from other DNA sequences in this sample as well. This sequence joins TRBV4-3 and TRBJ1-5, with no clear D. Germline-derived CDR1 and CDR2 are LGHNA and YSLEER. V dropped 0 bases and J dropped 5 bases, with 5 bases sitting between them. This CDR3 contains 13 residues. The CDR3 DNA follows: TGCGCCAGCAGCCAAGACCGAGATCAGCCCCAGCATTTT. Translation gives CASSQDRDQPQHF.

The chain employs TRBV6-6 and TRBJ1-4; D perhaps matches TRBD1 (6 bases). Germline V gene data show CDR1 as MNHNY and CDR2 as SVGAGI (reference sequence). The V end was cut by 6 bases, the J end by 8 bases, with 10 bases between. The CDR3 is made up of 12 amino acids. The CDR3 reads CASRGTQEKLFF. The CDR3 DNA reads as TGTGCCAGCAGGGGGACACAAGAAAAACTGTTTTTT.

The gene calls are TRBV28 and TRBJ2-7; 9 bases align to TRBD1. The CDR3 has 14 amino acids. Germline V gives CDR1 MDHEN, CDR2 SYDVKM. Trimming cost V 5 bases and J 2 bases; bases outside gene matches: 4. The CDR3 loop is CASSRGQGPYEQYF. The DNA for the CDR3 is TGTGCCAGCAGTCGGGGACAGGGCCCCTACGAGCAGTACTTC.

The rearrangement joins TRBV4-1 to TRBJ2-5; D possibly corresponds to TRBD2 (6 bases). This CDR3 comprises 14 residues. CDR1 is MGHRA, CDR2 YSYEKL, per germline. V lost 4 bases and J 5 bases, leaving 14 bases between the germline ends. CDR3 in amino acids: CASSRLGLGETQYF. The CDR3 region has the DNA TGCGCCAGCAGCCGGCTGGGACTCGGTGAGACCCAGTACTTC.

This chain links TRBV30 with TRBJ2-7; a weak D match, TRBD1 (6 bases). Germline V gene data show CDR1 as GTSNPN and CDR2 as SVGIG (reference sequence). The V end lost 0 bases, the J end lost 0 bases, and 12 bases lay between the germline ends. The CDR3 sequence is 15 residues long. The CDR3 here is CAWSVQGSSSYEQYF. The CDR3 DNA is TGTGCCTGGAGTGTACAGGGCTCTAGCTCCTACGAGCAGTACTTC.

This chain links TRBV5-5 with TRBJ1-2, with no clear D. V lost 2 bases to trimming and J lost 4 bases, with 9 bases between them. The germline V gene has CDR1 SGHKS and CDR2 YYEKEE (reference sequence). The CDR3 is 13 amino acids. The CDR3 is CASSFPDGYGYTF. The DNA of the CDR3 is TGTGCCAGCAGCTTCCCAGACGGCTATGGCTACACCTTC.

The chain has TRBV4-3 and TRBJ1-2, with 8 bases fitting TRBD1. V shed 4 bases, J shed 4 bases, and the junction held 11 bases outside the gene matches. CDR1 and CDR2 (germline): LGHNA, YSLEER. There are 16 residues in the CDR3. The CDR3 spells CASSRDLGQGRYGYTF. CDR3 sequence (DNA): TGCGCCAGCAGCCGAGATTTAGGACAGGGTCGCTATGGCTACACCTTC.

CDR3 region: CASSSLTGLAGVAYNEQFF. CDR3 coding DNA: TGTGCCAGCAGCTCCCTAACTGGACTAGCGGGTGTTGCCTACAATGAGCAGTTCTTC. This chain uses TRBV5-6 with TRBJ2-1; 11 positions agree with TRBD2. Trimming cost V 3 bases and J 2 bases; bases outside gene matches: 13. Germline V gene lookup returns CDR1 SGHDT and CDR2 YYEEEE. This CDR3 region has 19 residues.

This clone has only one observation. This chain joins TRBV4-1 and TRBJ2-5; 8 bases align to TRBD2. This CDR3 contains 15 residues. Germline assignment: CDR1 MGHRA and CDR2 YSYEKL. With 4 bases clipped from V and 2 bases from J, the junction kept 6 bases outside the gene matches. This CDR3 reads CASSRQASGQETQYF. The CDR3 DNA sequence: TGCGCCAGCAGCCGACAGGCTAGCGGGCAAGAGACCCAGTACTTC.

The J gene is TRBJ2-7, the V gene TRBV5-1; weak D call: TRBD2 (5 bases). Germline CDR1 SGHRS, CDR2 YFSETQ. Trimming pared 0 bases from V and 9 bases from J, leaving 13 bases between. CDR3 size: 13 residues. The chain's CDR3 is CASSLGVGSRQYF. The CDR3 DNA reads TGCGCCAGCAGCTTGGGCGTTGGGAGTCGGCAGTACTTC.

This clone was observed a single time. This chain uses TRBV15 with TRBJ2-3, with unresolved D. V dropped 1 base and J dropped 2 bases, with 7 bases sitting between them. This CDR3 region has 14 residues. Germline CDR1 reads LNHNV; CDR2 reads YYDKDF (reference sequence). The CDR3 loop reads CATSRVQNTDTQYF. CDR3 nucleotides: TGTGCCACCAGCAGAGTTCAAAACACAGATACGCAGTATTTT.

V gene TRBV21-1 combines with J gene TRBJ1-4; TRBD1, as called in the table, went unchecked against the DNA. TRBV21-1 is classified as a pseudogene. The CDR3 runs to 18 residues. The CDR3 sequence: CASSKERLKGRICEKLFF. In DNA form, the CDR3 reads TGTGCCAGCAGCAAAGAGAGGTTGAAGGGGCGCATTTGCGAAAAACTGTTTTTT.

This clone was counted once. The V and J genes are TRBV18 and TRBJ1-4, with D unclear. The V and J ends lost 2 bases and 6 bases respectively, with 10 bases between them. This CDR3 is 14 amino acids long. From germline, CDR1 is KGHSH and CDR2 LQKENI. The chain's CDR3 is CASSPKDGYEKLFF. DNA of the CDR3: TGTGCCAGCTCACCAAAGGACGGCTATGAAAAACTGTTTTTT. The whole variable domain, filled in from reference TRBV18 and TRBJ1-4, reads NAGVMQNPRHLVRRRGQEARLRCSPMKGHSHVYWYRQLPEEGLKFMVYLQKENIIDESGMPKERFSAEFPKEGPSILRIQQVVRGDSAAYFCASSPKDGYEKLFFGSGTQLSVL.

Here the CDR3 DNA reads TGTGCCAGCAGCCGACTCGGGACGGATATTACTAACTATGGCTACACCTTC. It is translated as CASSRLGTDITNYGYTF. The chain links TRBV5-8 to TRBJ1-2, with a weak D call TRBD1 (5 bases). Germline loops: CDR1 SGHTS, CDR2 YDEGEE. The CDR3 is 17 residues long. V gave up 4 bases and J gave up 0 bases, with 19 bases separating them.

The gene calls are TRBV29-1 and TRBJ1-1; D is undetermined. This CDR3 is built from 13 residues. The V and J ends lost 6 bases and 8 bases respectively, with 19 bases between them. The germline V gene has CDR1 SQVTM and CDR2 ANQGSEA. CDR3 protein: CSVALVLAMEAFF. The CDR3 DNA is TGCAGCGTCGCCTTAGTCCTGGCCATGGAAGCTTTCTTT.

This clone occurred once. The chain uses TRBV5-1 and TRBJ2-7; D call uncertain. Germline-derived CDR1 and CDR2 are SGHRS and YFSETQ. The CDR3 contains 14 residues. V was shortened by 4 bases and J by 3 bases, with 14 bases between the two germline ends. The chain's CDR3 is CASSDPLGFYEQYF. CDR3 sequence (DNA): TGCGCCAGCAGCGATCCTTTAGGGTTCTACGAGCAGTACTTC.

CDR3 protein: CASSLGQGRYGYTF. CDR3 DNA sequence: TGTGCCAGCAGCCTTGGACAGGGTCGATATGGCTACACCTTC. The chain carries TRBV7-8 and TRBJ1-2; 8 bases map to TRBD1. Per germline, CDR1 SGHVS and CDR2 FQNEAQ. Trimming removed 5 bases from V and 5 bases from J; junction bases left unmatched: 7. The CDR3 spans 14 residues.

The gene calls are TRBV4-1 and TRBJ2-5, with TRBD1 matching 9 bases. Germline-derived CDR1 and CDR2 are MGHRA and YSYEKL. The CDR3 extends over 14 amino acids. V dropped 4 bases and J dropped 2; count of bases not matched to a gene: 2. This CDR3 is CASSLGTGQETQYF. The DNA of the CDR3 is TGCGCCAGCAGCCTCGGGACAGGGCAAGAGACCCAGTACTTC.

This chain links TRBV11-2 with TRBJ2-2; 7 bases align to TRBD1. Germline V CDR1 and CDR2: SGHAT, FQNNGV. After removal of 6 bases from V and 3 bases from J, the junction contained 4 bases not matched to a gene. This CDR3 comprises 14 residues. The CDR3 sequence is CASSPDRYTGELFF. The CDR3 region has the DNA TGTGCCAGCAGTCCGGACAGGTACACCGGGGAGCTGTTTTTT.

Concerning this clone itself: Other DNA sequences in this specimen translate into the identical CDR3. V usage is TRBV6-6 and J usage is TRBJ2-7; D remains unclear. The V end lost 5 bases, the J end lost 0 bases, and 8 bases lay between the germline ends. The length of the CDR3 is 13 residues. From germline, CDR1 is MNHNY and CDR2 SVGAGI (reference sequence). CDR3: CASSPPSSYEQYF. CDR3 coding DNA: TGTGCCAGCAGTCCACCTAGCTCCTACGAGCAGTACTTC.

As for this clone: This specimen includes other DNA sequences encoding the same CDR3. This sequence joins TRBV5-1 and TRBJ1-5; D gene ambiguous. The CDR3 is 15 amino acids. With 0 bases removed from V and 0 bases from J, the gap between germline ends came to 7 bases. Looked up from germline, CDR1 is SGHRS and CDR2 is YFSETQ. CDR3 DNA: TGCGCCAGCAGCTTGGGTGTCTATAGCAATCAGCCCCAGCATTTT. This codes for CASSLGVYSNQPQHF.

This chain links TRBV7-8 with TRBJ1-2, with D possibly matching TRBD1 (6 bases). Trimming pared 1 base from V and 6 bases from J, leaving 12 bases between. This CDR3 is 14 amino acids long. Per the germline V gene, CDR1 is SGHVS and CDR2 is FQNEAQ. CDR3 sequence: CASSLGVQGNGYTF. The CDR3 DNA reads TGTGCCAGCAGCTTAGGGGTACAGGGAAATGGCTACACCTTC.

This rearrangement joins TRBV4-1 to TRBJ2-7; D remains ambiguous. Germline V gene lookup returns CDR1 MGHRA and CDR2 YSYEKL. The CDR3 is 13 amino acids. The V gene lost 5 bases and the J gene lost 2 bases, with 10 bases spanning the gap. The CDR3 is CASSVEETYEQYF. The CDR3 DNA sequence: TGCGCCAGCAGCGTGGAAGAGACCTACGAGCAGTACTTC.

This clone turned up a few times. The gene calls are TRBV12-5 and TRBJ2-1; TRBD1 agrees at 9 bases. V was clipped by 0 bases and J by 6 bases; unmatched bases: 6. Germline CDR1 is LGHNT and CDR2 is FRNRAP. The CDR3 runs to 16 residues. The DNA for the CDR3 is TGTGCTAGTGGTTTGGTAACAGGGGGCGGGAGCAATGAGCAGTTCTTC. This encodes CASGLVTGGGSNEQFF.